The rows below give T cell receptor beta chains drawn from one sample of a study of cytomegalovirus exposure and HLA in healthy donors. Produced via immunoSEQ multiplex PCR; TCRdb's table is partial and in-frame only. Here the sample spans about 140,000 clones, 65% to 85% being singletons. The sample consisted of PBMCs. The receptor source for this set is a man aged 50 to 59 in good health and CMV-seronegative. The CDR3 runs from the conserved cysteine through the conserved F or W. The order of the fields is V gene, J gene, CDR3 protein.

TRBV25-1	TRBJ2-6	CASRETGTGANVLTF
TRBV27	TRBJ2-1	CASSPSAGGGEQFF
TRBV5-1	TRBJ2-1	CASSQGLLAGGYNEQFF
TRBV15	TRBJ2-2	CATSRDLGRGTGELFF
TRBV6-1	TRBJ1-3	CASSESWGQGYSGNTIYF
TRBV15	TRBJ2-2	CATGQQSSSGELFF
TRBV7-2	TRBJ2-1	CASSLGLRGNEQFF
TRBV6-1	TRBJ2-2	CASSGRTGTGELFF
TRBV15	TRBJ1-5	CATSGGEADQPQHF
TRBV4-1	TRBJ2-7	CASSQLGLAGPVEQYF
TRBV11-2	TRBJ1-5	CASSLGQGRNQPQHF
TRBV2	TRBJ1-3	CASKQGSGNTIYF
TRBV11-2	TRBJ2-3	CASSLAGDRGDTQYF
TRBV7-3	TRBJ1-1	CASSLSRRNTEAFF
TRBV5-1	TRBJ2-1	CASSPGQGVNNEQFF
TRBV5-1	TRBJ2-3	CASTRGLAGDTDTQYF
TRBV10-3	TRBJ2-1	CATRVYNEQFF
TRBV18	TRBJ2-3	CASSRTGQGSDTQYF